Described below is a single T cell receptor (beta chain) sequence and its context. Its antigen remains unknown. The entry originates in a study of beta chain features in type 1 diabetes. Expressed TCRB transcripts were sequenced because the isolated RNA had all been reverse transcribed beforehand. The repertoire was sequenced with immunoSEQ multiplex PCR; TCRdb's copy has only in-frame clones and lacks some. The sample has around 600,000 clones, around 11% seen once; the top ten hold around 0.12%. Points from the study as a whole: Among patients with Type 1 diabetes, TCRB CDR3s were moderately but significantly shorter in every one of the four CD4+ subsets.

In all sorted populations, purity surpassed 95%. Germline V gives CDR1 SGHDT, CDR2 YYEEEE. V shed 1 base and J shed 6 bases, with 8 bases lying between them. The length of the CDR3 is 13 residues. The sequencing sample was made of naive CD4+ T cells from blood. The TCR comes from a young man with type 1 diabetes. V gene TRBV5-6 combines with J gene TRBJ2-1; D gene uncertain. The DNA of the CDR3 is TGTGCCAGCAGCTTGATCAGCCGCAATGAGCAGTTCTTC. This codes for CASSLISRNEQFF.